This TCR beta chain was identified in a study of T cell responses to AZD1222 COVID-19 vaccine. Findings of the study overall: Females outnumbered males among donors, who were mostly white British; clonal diversity was possibly underestimated.

Germline trimming cut 4 bases from V and 3 bases from J; bases unmatched to any gene: 9. CDR1 is KGHSH, CDR2 LQKENI, per germline. CDR3 length: 15 residues. As concerns this clone: What it binds is not known.

Libraries were prepared by immunoSEQ multiplex PCR; TCRdb keeps only in-frame clonotypes and omits some of them. The sample consists of 80,000 to 90,000 clones, 92% of them appearing once. The sample in question was peripheral blood, obtained on day 0 of AZD1222 vaccination. This sequence was found in an adult in good health. The chain links TRBV18 to TRBJ2-7; 7 bases line up with TRBD2. Written as DNA, the CDR3 is TGTGCCAGCTCACAAGCGGGACTCGGCATCTACGAGCAGTACTTC. Its translation: CASSQAGLGIYEQYF. Combining the CDR3 with reference TRBV18 and TRBJ2-7 gives the whole variable domain NAGVMQNPRHLVRRRGQEARLRCSPMKGHSHVYWYRQLPEEGLKFMVYLQKENIIDESGMPKERFSAEFPKEGPSILRIQQVVRGDSAAYFCASSQAGLGIYEQYFGPGTRLTVT.